These 19 T cell receptor beta chains share one sample of origin, sequenced in a study of shared clonotypes between healthy human individuals. The data were produced by immunoSEQ multiplex PCR, yet TCRdb's version contains in-frame clones alone and is incomplete. Here the sample spans some 1.4 million clones, roughly 96% being singletons. The sequenced sample consisted of naive CD4+ T cells sorted from blood. Subset indicated: CD45RA+ positively selected. These receptors all stem from a man aged 30 to 39 in good health.

The CDR3: CASSSPGTGGEGTEAFF. The CDR3 region has the DNA TGTGCCAGCAGCTCCCCCGGGACAGGGGGTGAGGGGACTGAAGCTTTCTTT. The chain links TRBV5-4 to TRBJ1-1; 11 nucleotides align to TRBD1. Germline trimming cut 3 bases from V and 5 bases from J; bases unmatched to any gene: 12. The CDR3 has 17 amino acids. CDR1 is SGHNT, CDR2 YYREEE, per germline (reference sequence).

This chain joins TRBV5-1 and TRBJ2-7; maybe TRBD1 (7 bases). Trimming left V 5 bases short and J 2 bases short, with 14 bases between. This CDR3 is 14 amino acids long. Per the germline V gene, CDR1 is SGHRS and CDR2 is YFSETQ. CDR3 nucleotides: TGCGCCAGCAGGACTCCAGGGGGGCCCTACGAGCAGTACTTC. It encodes CASRTPGGPYEQYF.

This clone was counted a few times. The rearrangement links TRBV19 to TRBJ2-5; D ambiguous. V gave up 3 bases and J gave up 7 bases, with 15 bases separating them. Per germline, CDR1 LNHDA and CDR2 SQIVND (reference sequence). The CDR3 is made up of 14 amino acids. CDR3 residues: CASSIPTRPGTQYF. In DNA, the CDR3 is TGTGCCAGTAGTATCCCGACTCGTCCTGGGACCCAGTACTTC.

This rearrangement joins TRBV12-5 to TRBJ1-1; D possibly corresponds to TRBD1 (5 bases). This CDR3 comprises 20 residues. Germline assignment: CDR1 LGHNT and CDR2 FRNRAP. Trimming took off 0 bases at V and 1 base at J, with 24 bases between the two ends. The CDR3 loop is CASGLVLWDREHLRNTEAFF. The CDR3 DNA is TGTGCTAGTGGTTTGGTACTTTGGGACCGGGAACATTTACGGAACACTGAAGCTTTCTTT.

The V gene is TRBV7-2, the J gene TRBJ2-5, with TRBD2 matching over 9 bases. Germline trimming cut 5 bases from V and 3 bases from J; bases unmatched to any gene: 10. The CDR3 sequence is 16 residues long. Looked up from germline, CDR1 is SGHTA and CDR2 is FQGNSA. CDR3 sequence: CASSLSGSAAKETQYF. Written as DNA, the CDR3 is TGTGCCAGCAGCCTTAGCGGGAGCGCGGCCAAAGAGACCCAGTACTTC.

The J gene is TRBJ1-2, the V gene TRBV11-2, with a possible D match to TRBD1 (5 bases). Trimming removed 5 bases at V and 7 bases at J, with 14 bases between. CDR3 length: 13 amino acids. Looked up from germline, CDR1 is SGHAT and CDR2 is FQNNGV. CDR3 sequence (DNA): TGTGCCAGCAGCGCCGCCCACAGGCCTGGCTACACCTTC. This sequence encodes CASSAAHRPGYTF.

The chain links TRBV28 to TRBJ2-5; D unresolved. Trimming pared 2 bases from V and 2 bases from J, leaving 12 bases between. The CDR3 spans 15 residues. Germline assignment: CDR1 MDHEN and CDR2 SYDVKM. The CDR3 loop reads CASSLAMGKQETQYF. The CDR3 DNA reads as TGTGCCAGCAGTTTAGCCATGGGGAAACAAGAGACCCAGTACTTC.

This clone was seen once. The CDR3 DNA reads as TGTGCCAGCACCACTCGGACAGGCCCGGGCGAGCAGTACTTC. This translates into CASTTRTGPGEQYF. J is TRBJ2-7 and V is TRBV6-6, with 7 bases fitting TRBD1. The CDR3 runs to 14 residues. The germline V gene has CDR1 MNHNY and CDR2 SVGAGI (reference sequence). V lost 7 bases to trimming and J lost 6 bases; unmatched junction nucleotides: 12.

The chain uses TRBV9 and TRBJ2-3, with 8 bases fitting TRBD2. Trimming cost V 3 bases and J 0 bases; bases outside gene matches: 3. The germline V gene encodes CDR1 SGDLS and CDR2 YYNGEE. The CDR3 has 15 residues. As DNA, the CDR3 is TGTGCCAGCAGCGCATCTAGCGGGAGCACAGATACGCAGTATTTT. Amino acids: CASSASSGSTDTQYF.

The chain employs TRBV5-4 and TRBJ2-2; TRBD1 matches 8 bases. The V and J ends lost 6 bases and 2 bases, in that order; junction bases with no gene match: 6. There are 15 residues in the CDR3. Germline V gene sequence: CDR1 SGHNT, CDR2 YYREEE (reference sequence). The CDR3 bases are TGTGCCAGCAACTACCAGGGGGCTAACACCGGGGAGCTGTTTTTT. Translation gives CASNYQGANTGELFF. The full variable domain, its missing parts supplied by reference TRBV5-4 and TRBJ2-2, is ETGVTQSPTHLIKTRGQQVTLRCSSQSGHNTVSWYQQALGQGPQFIFQYYREEENGRGNFPPRFSGLQFPNYSSELNVNALELDDSALYLCASNYQGANTGELFFGEGSRLTVL.

About this clone: This sample also contains other DNA sequences that code for the same CDR3. The CDR3 DNA follows: TGTGCCAGTAGTATAGGCCGGAGCTCCTACAATGAGCAGTTCTTC. Translation: CASSIGRSSYNEQFF. The rearrangement joins TRBV19 to TRBJ2-1; D is unclear. This CDR3 spans 15 amino acids. Germline values: CDR1 LNHDA, CDR2 SQIVND (reference sequence). The ends were cut back, 1 base at V and 0 bases at J, with 7 bases in the middle.

This clone was counted once. The V gene is TRBV19, the J gene TRBJ2-1, with 10 bases identical to TRBD1. Trimming cost V 6 bases and J 8 bases; bases outside gene matches: 7. Germline V gives CDR1 LNHDA, CDR2 SQIVND (reference sequence). The CDR3 is made up of 14 amino acids. CDR3 loop: CASSRDRGWDEQFF. Written as DNA, the CDR3 is TGTGCCAGTAGCCGGGACAGGGGATGGGATGAGCAGTTCTTC.

The genes are TRBV15 and TRBJ2-3; D could derive from TRBD1 or TRBD2 (7 bases each). Germline V lookup: CDR1 LNHNV, CDR2 YYDKDF (reference sequence). Deletions cut 4 bases from V and 4 bases from J, with 15 bases between. CDR3 length equals 15 residues. DNA for the CDR3: TGTGCCACCAGCACCAGGGGGGGATGGGCAGATACGCAGTATTTT. Amino acid sequence: CATSTRGGWADTQYF.

This chain joins TRBV9 and TRBJ2-7; D not certain. In germline, CDR1 is SGDLS, CDR2 YYNGEE. CDR3 size: 15 residues. Between the trimmed V and J ends, which lost 4 bases and 6 bases, there was a span of 20 bases. CDR3 sequence: CASSSGPSSTSEQYF. The CDR3 DNA is TGTGCCAGCAGCTCCGGACCGAGCTCCACCAGCGAGCAGTACTTC.

V and J are TRBV5-1 and TRBJ1-3; no clear D gene. Trimming took off 4 bases at V and 2 bases at J, with 10 bases between the two ends. This CDR3 spans 14 amino acids. CDR1 and CDR2 from the germline V gene are SGHRS and YFSETQ. The DNA for the CDR3 is TGCGCCAGCAGCCCGCCCAGGCCTGGAAACACCATATATTTT. Its translation: CASSPPRPGNTIYF.

This chain connects TRBV9 to TRBJ2-3; 8 positions match TRBD2. J was trimmed by 5 bases and V by 1 base; bases with no gene match: 3. Germline CDR1 SGDLS, CDR2 YYNGEE. This CDR3 is 14 amino acids long. This chain's CDR3 is CASSVRLAGDTQYF. The CDR3 DNA is TGTGCCAGCAGCGTACGTCTAGCGGGAGATACGCAGTATTTT.

This clone was recorded once. The chain is built from TRBV7-2 and TRBJ2-3; the match to TRBD2 covers 10 bases. The germline V gene has CDR1 SGHTA and CDR2 FQGNSA. The CDR3 is made up of 16 amino acids. With 6 bases clipped from V and 2 bases from J, the junction kept 8 bases outside the gene matches. The CDR3 bases are TGTGCCAGCAGTCCCGGAAGCGGGAGGGCCACAGATACGCAGTATTTT. Translation: CASSPGSGRATDTQYF.

This rearrangement joins TRBV7-9 to TRBJ2-6; D is ambiguous. Trimming stripped 5 bases from V and 3 bases from J, with 11 bases between. In germline, CDR1 is SEHNR, CDR2 FQNEAQ (reference sequence). There are 15 residues in the CDR3. The CDR3 bases are TGTGCCAGCAGCCGAACAGAAAATGGGGCCAACGTCCTGACTTTC. Residues: CASSRTENGANVLTF.

CDR3 sequence (DNA): TGTGCCAGCTCACCAGACGTCTTGGTAGCGTCTGGGGCCAACGTCCTGACTTTC. Translation gives CASSPDVLVASGANVLTF. J is TRBJ2-6 and V is TRBV18; D might be TRBD2 (5 bases). The CDR3 is 18 residues long. The germline V gene has CDR1 KGHSH and CDR2 LQKENI. V lost 2 bases to trimming and J lost 1 base, with 15 bases between them.